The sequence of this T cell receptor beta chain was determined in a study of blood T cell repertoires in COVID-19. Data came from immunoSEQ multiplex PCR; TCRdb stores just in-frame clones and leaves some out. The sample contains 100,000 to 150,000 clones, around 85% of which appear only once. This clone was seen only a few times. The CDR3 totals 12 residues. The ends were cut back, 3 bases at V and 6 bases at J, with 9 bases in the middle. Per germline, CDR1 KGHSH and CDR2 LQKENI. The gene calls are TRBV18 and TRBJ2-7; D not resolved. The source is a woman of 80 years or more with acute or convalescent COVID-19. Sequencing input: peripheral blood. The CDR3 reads CASSPFSGEQYF. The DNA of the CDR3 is TGTGCCAGCTCACCCTTTTCCGGCGAGCAGTACTTC. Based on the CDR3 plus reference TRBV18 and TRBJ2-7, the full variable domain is NAGVMQNPRHLVRRRGQEARLRCSPMKGHSHVYWYRQLPEEGLKFMVYLQKENIIDESGMPKERFSAEFPKEGPSILRIQQVVRGDSAAYFCASSPFSGEQYFGPGTRLTVT.